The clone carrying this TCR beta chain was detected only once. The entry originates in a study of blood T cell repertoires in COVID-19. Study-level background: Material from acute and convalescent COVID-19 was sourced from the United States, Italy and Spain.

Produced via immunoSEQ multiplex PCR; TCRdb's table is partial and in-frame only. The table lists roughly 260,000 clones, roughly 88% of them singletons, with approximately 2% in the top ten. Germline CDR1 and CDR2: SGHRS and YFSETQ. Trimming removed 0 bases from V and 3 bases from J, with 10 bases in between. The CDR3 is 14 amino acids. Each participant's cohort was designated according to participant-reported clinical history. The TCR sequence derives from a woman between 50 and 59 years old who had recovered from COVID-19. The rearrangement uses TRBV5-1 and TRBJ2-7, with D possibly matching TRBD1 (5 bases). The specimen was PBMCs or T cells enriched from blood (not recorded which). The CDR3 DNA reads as TGCGCCAGCAGCTTGGTTCAGGGCAACTACGAGCAGTACTTC. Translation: CASSLVQGNYEQYF.